This record concerns one T cell receptor beta chain sequence. Antigen: not known. The sample has other DNA sequences that encode this CDR3 too. These data are taken from a study of cytomegalovirus exposure and HLA in healthy donors. The CDR3 covers 13 residues. Between the trimmed V and J ends, which lost 3 bases and 1 base, there was a span of 6 bases. Per germline, CDR1 SGHAT and CDR2 FQNNGV. Libraries were prepared by immunoSEQ multiplex PCR; TCRdb keeps only in-frame clonotypes and omits some of them. The sample records about 190,000 clones, about four fifths being singletons. Whole-study results and caveats: The listing of approximately 160 TCR beta chains classed them as cytomegalovirus-associated. Rarity held for most TCR sequences, but there were some public TCRs that occurred in many donors. The authors confirmed in vitro that a few CMV-associated chains were specific for CMV antigens.

This sequence was found in a woman between 18 and 29 years old in good health and CMV-seropositive. The sample taken for sequencing was PBMCs. This chain joins TRBV11-2 and TRBJ1-1; D is uncertain. In DNA form, the CDR3 reads TGTGCCAGCAGCTTGGCGGAGAACACTGAAGCTTTCTTT. This gives the protein CASSLAENTEAFF.